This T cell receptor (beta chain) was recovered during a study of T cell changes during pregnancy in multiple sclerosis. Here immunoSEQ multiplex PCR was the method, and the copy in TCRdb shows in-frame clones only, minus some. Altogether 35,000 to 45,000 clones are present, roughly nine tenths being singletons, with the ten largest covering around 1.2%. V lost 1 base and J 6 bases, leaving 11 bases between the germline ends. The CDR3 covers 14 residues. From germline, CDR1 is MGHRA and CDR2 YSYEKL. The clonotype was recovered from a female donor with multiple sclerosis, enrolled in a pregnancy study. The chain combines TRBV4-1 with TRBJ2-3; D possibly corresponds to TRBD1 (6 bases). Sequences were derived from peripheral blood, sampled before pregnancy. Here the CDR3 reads CASSQGGGYDTQYF. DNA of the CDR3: TGCGCCAGCAGCCAAGGAGGGGGTTACGATACGCAGTATTTT.